The sequence of this T cell receptor (beta chain) was determined in a study of T cell repertoires in cytomegalovirus infection. Background on the study: HLA-C-restricted CMV epitopes, recently identified, and well-studied HLA-B-restricted ones were used by the study. From public TCR beta signatures came an indication of both CMV infection and matching HLA type.

This clonotype showed up many times. No antigen is known for it. Using its own MiXCR run on the reads, TCRdb lists one record per CDR3 protein. There are some 43,000 distinct CDR3 sequences in the sample; about a fifth occur only once, and 80% to 90% lies in the top ten. Broader study findings: HLA-C-restricted CMV clonotypes gave the most frequent clonotype in two of eight donors. Using cumulative public TCR beta family frequency, the authors identified those who carried CMV together with the relevant HLA.

V lost 2 bases and J lost 3; bases outside the gene matches: 6. Germline values: CDR1 SGHTA, CDR2 FQGNSA. The CDR3 is made up of 16 amino acids. The specimen comprised CD8+ T cells from cultured PBMCs, sampled from culture after CMV antigen stimulation. This sequence was found in a human donor in good health (CMV status not recorded). Some clones in this sample may be carry-over from other donors' samples. The V gene is TRBV7-2, the J gene TRBJ2-2, with TRBD2 matching over 7 bases. The CDR3 region has the DNA TGTGCCAGCAGCTTAAGAGGACTAGTCGACACCGGGGAGCTGTTTTTT. Its protein product is CASSLRGLVDTGELFF.